This TCR beta chain was identified in a study of cytomegalovirus exposure and HLA in healthy donors. V dropped 0 bases and J dropped 3; count of bases not matched to a gene: 5. CDR3 size: 15 residues. Germline V gene data show CDR1 as WNHNN and CDR2 as SYGVQD (reference sequence). In the PCR, 60 Vbeta and 13 Jbeta primers were used. The table came from immunoSEQ multiplex PCR; TCRdb's copy has only in-frame clones and leaves some out. The table has hundreds of thousands of clones, 80% to 90% seen once. The chain carries TRBV10-1 and TRBJ2-7, with 7 bases fitting TRBD1. This clonotype originated in a girl aged 2-10 years in good health and CMV-seronegative. The sample comprised PBMCs. CDR3 DNA sequence: TGCGCCAGCAGTGAGTCTGGGGGACAGCTCTACGAGCAGTACTTC. It yields the protein CASSESGGQLYEQYF.